This T cell receptor beta chain derives from a study of tumor and adjacent non-tumor tissue in lung cancer. On the study more broadly: On average, productive TCRbeta reads reached about 4 million per sample.

No cell sorting was done before RNA was extracted from the tissue. The library came from three nested PCR rounds adapted from ARM-PCR protocols. TCRdb processed the multiplex PCR reads anew with MiXCR; each CDR3 protein has one entry. The table lists 60,000 to 90,000 distinct CDR3 sequences, under 80% of them singletons, with approximately 12% in the top ten. Germline V CDR1 and CDR2: MNHEY, SVGAGI. The CDR3 extends over 15 amino acids. V shed 3 bases, J shed 9 bases, and the junction held 10 bases outside the gene matches. The source of this sequence is a woman aged 50 to 60 with non-small cell lung cancer. Sample: lung tumor tissue. V is TRBV6-5 and J is TRBJ2-1, with TRBD2 matching 8 bases. The CDR3 DNA is TGTGCCAGCAGTTATACGGGACTAGTGGGCTGTGAGCAGTTCTTC. The encoded protein is CASSYTGLVGCEQFF.